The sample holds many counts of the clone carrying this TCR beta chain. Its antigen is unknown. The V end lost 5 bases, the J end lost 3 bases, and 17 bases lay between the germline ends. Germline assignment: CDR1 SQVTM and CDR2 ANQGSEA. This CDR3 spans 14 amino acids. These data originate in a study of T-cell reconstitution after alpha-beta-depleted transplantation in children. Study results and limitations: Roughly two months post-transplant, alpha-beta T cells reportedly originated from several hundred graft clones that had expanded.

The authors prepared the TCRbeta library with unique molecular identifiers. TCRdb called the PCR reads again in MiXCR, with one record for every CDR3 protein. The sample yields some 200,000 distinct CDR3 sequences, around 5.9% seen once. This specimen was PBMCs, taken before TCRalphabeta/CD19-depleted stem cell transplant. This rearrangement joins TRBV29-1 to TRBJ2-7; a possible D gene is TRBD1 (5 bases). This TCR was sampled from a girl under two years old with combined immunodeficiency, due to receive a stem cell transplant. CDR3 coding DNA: TGCAGCGTTCGGGTCTGGGGCAGACGCTACGAGCAGTACTTC. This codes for CSVRVWGRRYEQYF.